This T cell receptor (beta chain) originates from a study of Ad26.COV2.S vaccination and SARS-CoV-2 variants. Study results and caveats: Using TCR breadth and depth analyses may have led to underestimated total T cell responses. While placebo recipients had lower spike-specific TCR breadth, vaccine recipients had more.

On this clone: Antigen: not known.

Repertoires were generated with immunoSEQ multiplex PCR, while TCRdb's copy carries only in-frame clones and drops some. The sample holds some 350,000 clones, roughly 81% seen once. As to treatment: 15 to 20 received Ad26.COV2.S at low or high dose, single or two shots; a few received placebo; per-sample allocation not given. Day 63 after the first injection of vaccine or placebo was the sampling time. V lost 4 bases to trimming and J lost 0 bases, with 10 bases between them. Germline V lookup: CDR1 SQVTM, CDR2 ANQGSEA. The CDR3 loop spans 13 amino acids. This clonotype was sampled from a person between 18 and 65 years old who received the Ad26.COV2.S COVID-19 vaccine or a placebo. This chain links TRBV29-1 with TRBJ2-7, with a weak D call TRBD1 (6 bases). Material: peripheral blood, obtained in a trial of Ad26.COV2.S vaccine versus placebo. The CDR3, as DNA: TGCAGCGTTGTGACAGGAAGCTCCTACGAGCAGTACTTC. This translates into CSVVTGSSYEQYF.